Below, one T cell receptor (beta chain) is given with its context. This record belongs to a study of blood T cell repertoires in COVID-19. Study-level information: COVID-19 samples from acute and convalescent phases originated in the United States, Italy and Spain.

Sequencing used immunoSEQ multiplex PCR; TCRdb keeps in-frame clones, though not all of them. The repertoire consists of 150,000 to 190,000 clones, with roughly 80% occurring once and the leading ten covering around 7.7%. Trimming left V 2 bases short and J 5 bases short, with 12 bases between. Germline V gene data show CDR1 as SGHDT and CDR2 as YYEEEE. The CDR3 is made up of 14 amino acids. The chain couples TRBV5-6 to TRBJ2-3; perhaps TRBD2 as D (6 bases). Sample: PBMCs or T cells enriched from blood (not recorded which). This TCR was sampled from a man in his fifties or sixties who had recovered from COVID-19. The CDR3 coding sequence is TGTGCCAGCAGCTTATCACTAGCAGGAGATACGCAGTATTTT. The encoded protein is CASSLSLAGDTQYF.